The clone carrying this T cell receptor beta chain was detected a few times. This CDR3 is built from 14 residues. Germline CDR1 is MNHEY and CDR2 is SMNVEV (reference sequence). V was trimmed by 7 bases and J by 7 bases, leaving 17 bases between them. The entry originates in a study of response to subunit inactivated influenza vaccine. In TCRdb, the RT-PCR reads were re-called with MiXCR into one record per CDR3 protein. The repertoire includes about 170,000 distinct CDR3 sequences, approximately 12% of them detected once, and less than 30% sits in the top ten. This sample was also put to use in a study of T cells expressing NK-cell markers. That source reports: With UMIs, 5'RACE template switching was used to make TCR beta cDNA. The authors derived TCR beta repertoires from sorted CD3+CD56+NKG2C+, CD3+CD56+NKG2C- and CD3+CD56-NKG2C+ T cells. Sequencing covered eight donors, seven HCMV-seropositive and one seronegative. Whether expanded NKG2C+ T cell clones were HCMV specific stayed uncertain.

The sequence derives from a man aged 45-65 years who received an inactivated influenza vaccine. The starting material was CD8+ T cells sorted from PBMCs, obtained about 13 days after vaccination. V gene TRBV27 combines with J gene TRBJ2-1; D gene uncertain. The CDR3 nucleotides read TGTGCCAGCACCCAGCTAATGGGTAGTAATGAGCAGTTCTTC. This sequence encodes CASTQLMGSNEQFF.